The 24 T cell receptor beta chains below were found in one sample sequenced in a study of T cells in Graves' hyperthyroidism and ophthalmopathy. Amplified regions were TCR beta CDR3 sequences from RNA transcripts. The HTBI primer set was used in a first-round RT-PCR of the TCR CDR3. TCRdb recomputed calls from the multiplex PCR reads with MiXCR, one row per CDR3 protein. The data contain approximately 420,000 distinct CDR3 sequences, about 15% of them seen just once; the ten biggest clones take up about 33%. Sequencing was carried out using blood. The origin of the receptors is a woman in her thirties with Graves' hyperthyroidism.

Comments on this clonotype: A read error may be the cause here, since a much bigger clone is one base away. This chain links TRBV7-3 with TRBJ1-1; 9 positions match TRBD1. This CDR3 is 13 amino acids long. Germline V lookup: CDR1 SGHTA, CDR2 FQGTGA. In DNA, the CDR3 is TGTACCAGCAGCGCAACAGGGGGCGGTGAAGCTTTCTTT. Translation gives CTSSATGGGEAFF.

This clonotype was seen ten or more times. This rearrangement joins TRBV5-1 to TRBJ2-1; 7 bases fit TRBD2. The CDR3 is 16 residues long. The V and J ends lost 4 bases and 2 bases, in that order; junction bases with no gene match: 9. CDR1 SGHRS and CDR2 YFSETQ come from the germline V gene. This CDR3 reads CASSPTPGTTYNEQFF. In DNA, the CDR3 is TGCGCCAGCAGCCCAACCCCCGGGACTACCTACAATGAGCAGTTCTTC.

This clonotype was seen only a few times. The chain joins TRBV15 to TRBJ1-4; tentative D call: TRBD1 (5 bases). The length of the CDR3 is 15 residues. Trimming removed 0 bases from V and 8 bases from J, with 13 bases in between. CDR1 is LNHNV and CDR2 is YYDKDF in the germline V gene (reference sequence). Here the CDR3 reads CATSRDWGIGEKLFF. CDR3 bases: TGTGCCACCAGCAGAGATTGGGGGATTGGAGAAAAACTGTTTTTT.

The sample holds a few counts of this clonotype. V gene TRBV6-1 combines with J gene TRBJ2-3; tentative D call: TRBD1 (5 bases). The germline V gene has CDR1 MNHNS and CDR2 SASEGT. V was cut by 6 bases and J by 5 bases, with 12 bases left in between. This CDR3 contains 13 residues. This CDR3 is CASSIQGRDTQYF. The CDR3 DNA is TGTGCCAGCAGCATTCAGGGAAGAGATACGCAGTATTTT.

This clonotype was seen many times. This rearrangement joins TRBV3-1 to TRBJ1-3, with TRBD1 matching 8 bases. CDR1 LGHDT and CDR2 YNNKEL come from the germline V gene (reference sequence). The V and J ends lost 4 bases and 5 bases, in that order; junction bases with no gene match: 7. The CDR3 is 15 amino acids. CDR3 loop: CASSRSGQGRNTIYF. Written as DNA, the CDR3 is TGTGCCAGCAGCCGATCCGGACAGGGACGAAACACCATATATTTT.

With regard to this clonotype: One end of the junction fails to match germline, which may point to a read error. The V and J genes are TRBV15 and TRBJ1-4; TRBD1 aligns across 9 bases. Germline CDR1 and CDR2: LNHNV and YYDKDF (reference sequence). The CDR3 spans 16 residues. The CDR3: CATSGDWDRAGEKLFF. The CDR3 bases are TGTGCCACCAGCGGAGATTGGGACAGGGCGGGCGAAAAACTGTTTTTT.

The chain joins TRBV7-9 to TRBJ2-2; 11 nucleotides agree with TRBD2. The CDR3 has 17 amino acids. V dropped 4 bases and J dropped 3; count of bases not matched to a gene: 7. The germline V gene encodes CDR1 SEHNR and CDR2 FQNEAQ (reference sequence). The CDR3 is CASSSLLAGGDTGELFF. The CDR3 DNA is TGTGCCAGCAGCTCCCTTTTAGCGGGAGGGGACACCGGGGAGCTGTTTTTT. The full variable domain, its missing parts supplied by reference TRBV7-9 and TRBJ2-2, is DTGVSQNPRHKITKRGQNVTFRCDPISEHNRLYWYRQTLGQGPEFLTYFQNEAQLEKSRLLSDRFSAERPKGSFSTLEIQRTEQGDSAMYLCASSSLLAGGDTGELFFGEGSRLTVL.

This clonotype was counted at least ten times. The CDR3 protein is CASSVDGRAFFNEQYF. CDR3 sequence (DNA): TGTGCCAGCAGCGTAGATGGGAGGGCCTTCTTCAACGAGCAGTACTTC. The V call is TRBV9, the J call TRBJ2-7; 7 bases fit TRBD2. Trimming cost V 0 bases and J 5 bases; bases outside gene matches: 11. CDR3 length: 16 residues. The germline V gene encodes CDR1 SGDLS and CDR2 YYNGEE.

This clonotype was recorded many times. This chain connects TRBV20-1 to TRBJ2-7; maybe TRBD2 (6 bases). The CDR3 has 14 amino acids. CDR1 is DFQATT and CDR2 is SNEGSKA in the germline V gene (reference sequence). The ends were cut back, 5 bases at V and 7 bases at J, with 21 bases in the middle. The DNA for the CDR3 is TGCAGTGCTGCGGGAAGGAGGGAAAGGCGGGAGCAGTACTTC. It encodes CSAAGRRERREQYF.

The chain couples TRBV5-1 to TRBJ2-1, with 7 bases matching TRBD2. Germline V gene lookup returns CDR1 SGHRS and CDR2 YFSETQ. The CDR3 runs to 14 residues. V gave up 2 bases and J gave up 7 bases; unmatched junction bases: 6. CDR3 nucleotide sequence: TGCGCCAGCAGCTTTGGGGACTACTCGAATGAGCAGTTCTTC. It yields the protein CASSFGDYSNEQFF.

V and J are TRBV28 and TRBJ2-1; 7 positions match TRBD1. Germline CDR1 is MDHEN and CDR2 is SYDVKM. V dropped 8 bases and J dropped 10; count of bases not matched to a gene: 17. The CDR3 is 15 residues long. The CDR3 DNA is TGTGCCAGCCTGTCGACAGGGTCTGTGGTAGGCGAGCAGTTCTTC. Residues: CASLSTGSVVGEQFF.

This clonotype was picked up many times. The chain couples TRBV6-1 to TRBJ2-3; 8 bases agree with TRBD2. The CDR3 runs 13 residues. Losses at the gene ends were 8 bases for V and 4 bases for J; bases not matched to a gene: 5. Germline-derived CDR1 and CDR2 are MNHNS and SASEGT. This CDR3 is CASSAGGADTQYF. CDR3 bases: TGTGCCAGCTCGGCGGGAGGAGCAGATACGCAGTATTTT.

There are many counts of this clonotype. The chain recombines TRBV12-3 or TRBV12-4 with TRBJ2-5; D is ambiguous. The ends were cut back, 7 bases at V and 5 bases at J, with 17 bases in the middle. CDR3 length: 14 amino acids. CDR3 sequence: CASNSGEVFETQYF. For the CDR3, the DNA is TGTGCCAGCAATTCTGGAGAGGTTTTCGAGACCCAGTACTTC.

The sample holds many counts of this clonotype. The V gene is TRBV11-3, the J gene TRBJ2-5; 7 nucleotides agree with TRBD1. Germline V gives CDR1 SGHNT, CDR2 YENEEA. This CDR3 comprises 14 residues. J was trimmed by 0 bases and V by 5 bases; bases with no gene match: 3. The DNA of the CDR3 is TGTGCCAGCAGCACGGACAGGTACCAAGAGACCCAGTACTTC. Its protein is CASSTDRYQETQYF.

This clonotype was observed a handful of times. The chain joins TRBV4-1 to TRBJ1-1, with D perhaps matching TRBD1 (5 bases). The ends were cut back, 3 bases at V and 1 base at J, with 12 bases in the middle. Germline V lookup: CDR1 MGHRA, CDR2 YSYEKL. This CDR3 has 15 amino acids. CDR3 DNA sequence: TGCGCCAGCAGCCAGCCCGGGACGGGGAACACTGAAGCTTTCTTT. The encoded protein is CASSQPGTGNTEAFF.

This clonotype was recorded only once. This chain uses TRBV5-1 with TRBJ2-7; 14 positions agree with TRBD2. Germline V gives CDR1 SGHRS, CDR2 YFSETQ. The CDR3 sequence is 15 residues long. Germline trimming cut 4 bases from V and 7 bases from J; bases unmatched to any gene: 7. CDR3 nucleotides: TGCGCCAGCAGCGAGGGACTAGCGGGAGACATAGAGCAGTACTTC. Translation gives CASSEGLAGDIEQYF.

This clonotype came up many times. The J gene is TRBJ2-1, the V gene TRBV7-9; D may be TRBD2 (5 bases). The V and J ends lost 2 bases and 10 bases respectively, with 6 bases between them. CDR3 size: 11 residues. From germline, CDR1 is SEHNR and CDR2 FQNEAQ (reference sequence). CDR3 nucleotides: TGTGCCAGCAGCTTACGAGGGGAGCAGTTCTTC. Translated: CASSLRGEQFF.

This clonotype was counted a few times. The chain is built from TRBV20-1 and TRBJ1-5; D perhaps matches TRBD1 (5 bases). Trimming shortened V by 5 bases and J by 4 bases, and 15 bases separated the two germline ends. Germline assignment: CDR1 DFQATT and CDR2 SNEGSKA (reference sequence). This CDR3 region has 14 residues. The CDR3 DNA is TGCAGTGCTTTGAAAACAGGTCAAAATCAGCCCCAGCATTTT. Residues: CSALKTGQNQPQHF.

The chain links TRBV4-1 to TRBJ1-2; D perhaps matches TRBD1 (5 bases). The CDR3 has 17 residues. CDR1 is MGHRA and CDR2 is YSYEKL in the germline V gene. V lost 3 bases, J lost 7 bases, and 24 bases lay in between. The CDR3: CASSHPPAGSLYIGYTF. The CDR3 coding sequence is TGCGCCAGCAGCCACCCCCCCGCAGGGTCCCTCTATATTGGCTACACCTTC.

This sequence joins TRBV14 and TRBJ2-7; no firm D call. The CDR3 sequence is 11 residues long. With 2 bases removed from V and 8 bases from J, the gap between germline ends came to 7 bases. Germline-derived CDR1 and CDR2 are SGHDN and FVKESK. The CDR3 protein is CASSQYTKQYF. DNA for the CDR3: TGTGCCAGCAGCCAATATACTAAGCAGTACTTC. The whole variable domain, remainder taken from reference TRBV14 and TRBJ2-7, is EAGVTQFPSHSVIEKGQTVTLRCDPISGHDNLYWYRRVMGKEIKFLLHFVKESKQDESGMPNNRFLAERTGGTYSTLKVQPAELEDSGVYFCASSQYTKQYFGPGTRLTVT.

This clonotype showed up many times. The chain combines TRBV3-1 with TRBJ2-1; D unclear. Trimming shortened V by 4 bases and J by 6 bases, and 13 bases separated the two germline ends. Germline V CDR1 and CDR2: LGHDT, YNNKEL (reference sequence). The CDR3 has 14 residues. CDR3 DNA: TGTGCCAGCAGCCCACCGTACGGAGCCAATGAGCAGTTCTTC. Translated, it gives CASSPPYGANEQFF.

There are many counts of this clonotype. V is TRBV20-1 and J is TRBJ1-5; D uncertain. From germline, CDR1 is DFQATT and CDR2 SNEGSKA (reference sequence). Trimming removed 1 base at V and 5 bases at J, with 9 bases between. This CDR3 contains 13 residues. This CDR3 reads CSARGTPYQPQHF. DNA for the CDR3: TGCAGTGCTAGAGGGACCCCTTATCAGCCCCAGCATTTT.

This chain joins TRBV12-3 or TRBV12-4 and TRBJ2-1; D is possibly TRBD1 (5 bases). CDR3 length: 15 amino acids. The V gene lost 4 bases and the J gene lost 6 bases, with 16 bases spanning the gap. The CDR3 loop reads CASSSQGPWANEQFF. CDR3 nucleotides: TGTGCCAGCAGTTCCCAGGGTCCTTGGGCCAATGAGCAGTTCTTC.

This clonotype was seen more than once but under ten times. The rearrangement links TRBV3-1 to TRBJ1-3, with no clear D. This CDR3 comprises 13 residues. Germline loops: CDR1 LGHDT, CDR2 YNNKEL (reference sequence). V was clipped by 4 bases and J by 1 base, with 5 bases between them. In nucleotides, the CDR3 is TGTGCCAGCAGCCCCTTATCTGGAAACACCATATATTTT. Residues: CASSPLSGNTIYF.